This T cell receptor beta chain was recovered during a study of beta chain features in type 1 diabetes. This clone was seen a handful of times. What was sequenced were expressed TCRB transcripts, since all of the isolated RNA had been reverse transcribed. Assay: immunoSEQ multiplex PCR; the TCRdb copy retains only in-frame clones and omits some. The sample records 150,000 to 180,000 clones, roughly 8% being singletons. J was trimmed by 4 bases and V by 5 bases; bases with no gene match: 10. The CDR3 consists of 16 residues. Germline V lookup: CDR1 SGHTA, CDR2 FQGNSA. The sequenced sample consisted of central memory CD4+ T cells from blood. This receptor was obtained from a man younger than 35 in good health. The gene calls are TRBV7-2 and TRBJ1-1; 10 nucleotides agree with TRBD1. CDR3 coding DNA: TGTGCCAGCAGCGTCCGGGACAGGGGATGGATCACTGAAGCTTTCTTT. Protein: CASSVRDRGWITEAFF.